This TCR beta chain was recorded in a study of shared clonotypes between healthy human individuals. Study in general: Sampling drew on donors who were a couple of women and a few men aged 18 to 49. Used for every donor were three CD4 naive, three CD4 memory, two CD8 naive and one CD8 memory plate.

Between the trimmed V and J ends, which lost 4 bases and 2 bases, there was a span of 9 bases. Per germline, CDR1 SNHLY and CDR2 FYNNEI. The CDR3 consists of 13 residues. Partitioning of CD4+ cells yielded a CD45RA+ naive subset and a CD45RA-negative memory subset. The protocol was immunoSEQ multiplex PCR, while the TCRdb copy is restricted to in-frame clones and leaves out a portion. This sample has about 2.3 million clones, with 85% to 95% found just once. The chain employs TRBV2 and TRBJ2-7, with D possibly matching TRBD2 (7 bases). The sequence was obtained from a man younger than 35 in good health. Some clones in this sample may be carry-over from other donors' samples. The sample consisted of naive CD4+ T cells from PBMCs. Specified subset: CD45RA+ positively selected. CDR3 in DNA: TGTGCCAGCAGTGTGGGGGGGCCCTACGAGCAGTACTTC. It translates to CASSVGGPYEQYF.